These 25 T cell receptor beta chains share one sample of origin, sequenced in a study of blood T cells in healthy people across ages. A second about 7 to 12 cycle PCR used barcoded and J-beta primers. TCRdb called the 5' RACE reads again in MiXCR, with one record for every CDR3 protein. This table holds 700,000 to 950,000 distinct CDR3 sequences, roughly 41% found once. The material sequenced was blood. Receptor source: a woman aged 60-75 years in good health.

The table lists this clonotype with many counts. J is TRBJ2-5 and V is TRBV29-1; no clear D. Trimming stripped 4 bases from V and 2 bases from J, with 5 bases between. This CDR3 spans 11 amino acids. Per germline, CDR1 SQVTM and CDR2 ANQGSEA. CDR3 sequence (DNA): TGCAGCGTTGGGGAACAAGAGACCCAGTACTTC. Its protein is CSVGEQETQYF.

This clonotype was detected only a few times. CDR3 sequence: CASSTTGGSKNIQYF. CDR3 sequence (DNA): TGTGCCAGCAGCACTACAGGGGGTTCCAAAAACATTCAGTACTTC. J is TRBJ2-4 and V is TRBV7-3; 8 bases are a match to TRBD1. The V gene's germline CDR1 is SGHTA and CDR2 FQGTGA. V lost 5 bases, J lost 2 bases, and 5 bases stayed unmatched. CDR3 size: 15 residues.

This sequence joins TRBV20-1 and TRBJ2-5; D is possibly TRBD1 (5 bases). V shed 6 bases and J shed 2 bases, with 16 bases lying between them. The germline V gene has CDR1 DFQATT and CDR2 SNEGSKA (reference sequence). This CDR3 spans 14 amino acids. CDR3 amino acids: CSAANGAEQETQYF. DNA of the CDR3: TGCAGTGCCGCAAATGGGGCGGAACAAGAGACCCAGTACTTC.

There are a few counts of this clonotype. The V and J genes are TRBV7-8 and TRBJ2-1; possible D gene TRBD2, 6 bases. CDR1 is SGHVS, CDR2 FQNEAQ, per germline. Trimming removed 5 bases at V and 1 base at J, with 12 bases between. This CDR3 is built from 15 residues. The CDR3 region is CASSPGTQSYNEQFF. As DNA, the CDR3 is TGTGCCAGCAGCCCGGGGACTCAATCCTACAATGAGCAGTTCTTC.

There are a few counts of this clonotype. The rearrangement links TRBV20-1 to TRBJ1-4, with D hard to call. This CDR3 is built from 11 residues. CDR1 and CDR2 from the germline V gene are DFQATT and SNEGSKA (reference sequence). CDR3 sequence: CGNSINEKLFF. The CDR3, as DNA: TGCGGGAACAGCATTAATGAAAAACTGTTTTTT.

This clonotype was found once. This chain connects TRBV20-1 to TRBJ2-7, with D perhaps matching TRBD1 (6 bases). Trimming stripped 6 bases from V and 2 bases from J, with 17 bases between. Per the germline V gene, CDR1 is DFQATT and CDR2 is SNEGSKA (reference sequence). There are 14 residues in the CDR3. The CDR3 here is CSAIGSGAPYEQYF. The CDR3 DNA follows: TGCAGTGCCATAGGGTCAGGGGCACCCTACGAGCAGTACTTC.

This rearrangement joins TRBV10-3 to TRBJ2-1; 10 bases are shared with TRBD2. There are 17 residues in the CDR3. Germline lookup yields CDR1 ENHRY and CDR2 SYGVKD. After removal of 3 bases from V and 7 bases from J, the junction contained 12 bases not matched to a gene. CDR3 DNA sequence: TGTGCCATCAGTGACCCTAGCGGGAGAGTTTTTAGTAATGAGCAGTTCTTC. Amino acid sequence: CAISDPSGRVFSNEQFF.

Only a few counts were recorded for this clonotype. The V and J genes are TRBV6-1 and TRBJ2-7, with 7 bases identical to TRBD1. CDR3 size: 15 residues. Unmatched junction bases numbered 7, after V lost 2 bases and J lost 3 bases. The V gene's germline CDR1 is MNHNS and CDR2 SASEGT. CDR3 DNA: TGTGCCAGCAGTGAAATCGAGACAGGGCACTACGAGCAGTACTTC. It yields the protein CASSEIETGHYEQYF.

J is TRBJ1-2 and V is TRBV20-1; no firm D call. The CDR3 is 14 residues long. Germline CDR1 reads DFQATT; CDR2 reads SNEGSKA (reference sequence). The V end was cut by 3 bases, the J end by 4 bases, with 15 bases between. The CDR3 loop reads CSASSDVPGYGYTF. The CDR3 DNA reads TGCAGTGCTAGTAGTGATGTCCCGGGCTATGGCTACACCTTC.

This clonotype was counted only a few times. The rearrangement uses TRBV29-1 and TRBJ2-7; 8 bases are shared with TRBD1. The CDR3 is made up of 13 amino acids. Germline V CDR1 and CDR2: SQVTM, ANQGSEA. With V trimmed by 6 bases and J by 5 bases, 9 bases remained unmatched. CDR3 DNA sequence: TGCAGCGTCGACAGCATGGACAGGGACGAGCAGTACTTC. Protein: CSVDSMDRDEQYF.

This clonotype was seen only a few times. The CDR3 DNA follows: TGTGCCAGCAGTTACAGAGAAAGTCGTGAGCCCCAGCATTTT. The encoded protein is CASSYRESREPQHF. The chain combines TRBV6-6 with TRBJ1-5; D is undetermined. V lost 2 bases, J lost 8 bases, and 13 bases lay in between. The CDR3 runs 14 residues. From germline, CDR1 is MNHNY and CDR2 SVGAGI (reference sequence).

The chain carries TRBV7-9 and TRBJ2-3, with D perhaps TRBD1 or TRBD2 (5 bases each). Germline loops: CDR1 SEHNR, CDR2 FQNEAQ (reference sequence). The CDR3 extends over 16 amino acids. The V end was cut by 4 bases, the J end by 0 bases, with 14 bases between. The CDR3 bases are TGTGCCAGCAGCTCAAACCAGGGACCTAGCACAGATACGCAGTATTTT. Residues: CASSSNQGPSTDTQYF.

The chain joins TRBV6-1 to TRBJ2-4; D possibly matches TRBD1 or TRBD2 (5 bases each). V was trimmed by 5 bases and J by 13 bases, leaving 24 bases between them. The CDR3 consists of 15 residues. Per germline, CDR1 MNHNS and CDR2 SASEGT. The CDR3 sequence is CASSRPLAGLGVQYF. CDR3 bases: TGTGCCAGCAGTCGCCCCTTGGCTGGGCTGGGGGTGCAGTACTTC.

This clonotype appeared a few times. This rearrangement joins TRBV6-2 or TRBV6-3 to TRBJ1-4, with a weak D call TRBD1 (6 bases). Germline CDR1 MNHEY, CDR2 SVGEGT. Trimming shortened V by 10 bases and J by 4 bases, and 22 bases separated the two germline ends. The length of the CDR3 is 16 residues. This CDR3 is CATGDGSGLLNEKLFF. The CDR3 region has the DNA TGTGCCACAGGGGACGGATCCGGTCTTCTTAATGAAAAACTGTTTTTT.

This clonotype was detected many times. CDR3 bases: TGTGCCAGCAGCCAAGGCAGCGGGGTTGGGTTCTTC. Its protein is CASSQGSGVGFF. This chain joins TRBV3-1 and TRBJ2-1; TRBD2 agrees at 7 bases. CDR3 length: 12 residues. The V segment lost 1 base and the J segment 15 bases; nucleotides outside the gene matches: 6. Germline V gives CDR1 LGHDT, CDR2 YNNKEL (reference sequence).

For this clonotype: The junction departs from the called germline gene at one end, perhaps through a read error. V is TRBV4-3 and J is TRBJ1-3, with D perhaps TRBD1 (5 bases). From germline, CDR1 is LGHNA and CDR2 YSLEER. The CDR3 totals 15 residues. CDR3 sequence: CASSQDWGLGDTIYF. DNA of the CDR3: TGCGCCAGCAGCCAAGATTGGGGACTTGGAGACACCATATATTTT.

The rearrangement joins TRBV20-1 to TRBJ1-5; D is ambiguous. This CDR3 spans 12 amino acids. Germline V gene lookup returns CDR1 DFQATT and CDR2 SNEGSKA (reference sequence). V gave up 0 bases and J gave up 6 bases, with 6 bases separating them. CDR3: CSAREGTQPQHF. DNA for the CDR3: TGCAGTGCTAGAGAGGGCACTCAGCCCCAGCATTTT.

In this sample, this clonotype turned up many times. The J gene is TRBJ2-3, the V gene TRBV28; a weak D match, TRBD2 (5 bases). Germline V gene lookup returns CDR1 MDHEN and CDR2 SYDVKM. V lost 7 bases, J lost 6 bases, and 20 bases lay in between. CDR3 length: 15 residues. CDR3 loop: CASTSGRGRTDTQYF. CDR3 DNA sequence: TGTGCCAGCACCTCAGGCCGGGGAAGAACGGATACGCAGTATTTT.

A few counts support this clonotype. The CDR3 nucleotides are TGTGCCACCAGCAGTTTCCAGGTCCAGCCCCAGCATTTT. This codes for CATSSFQVQPQHF. The V and J genes are TRBV15 and TRBJ1-5; no definite D call. V dropped 3 bases and J dropped 7 bases, with 10 bases sitting between them. The CDR3 consists of 13 residues. Germline CDR1 reads LNHNV; CDR2 reads YYDKDF (reference sequence).

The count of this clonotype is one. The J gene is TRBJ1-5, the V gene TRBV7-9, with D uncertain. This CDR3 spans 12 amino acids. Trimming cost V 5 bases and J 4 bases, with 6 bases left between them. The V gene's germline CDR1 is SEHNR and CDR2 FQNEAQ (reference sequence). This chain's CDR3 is CASSKLNQPQHF. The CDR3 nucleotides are TGTGCCAGCAGCAAACTAAATCAGCCCCAGCATTTT.

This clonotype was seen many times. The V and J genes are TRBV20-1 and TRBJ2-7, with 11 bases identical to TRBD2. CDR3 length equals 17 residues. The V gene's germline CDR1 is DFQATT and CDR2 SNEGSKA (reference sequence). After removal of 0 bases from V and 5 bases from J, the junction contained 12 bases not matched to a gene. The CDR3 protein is CSARDGLAGGLGHEQYF. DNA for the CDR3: TGCAGTGCTAGAGATGGGCTAGCGGGGGGCCTCGGTCACGAGCAGTACTTC.

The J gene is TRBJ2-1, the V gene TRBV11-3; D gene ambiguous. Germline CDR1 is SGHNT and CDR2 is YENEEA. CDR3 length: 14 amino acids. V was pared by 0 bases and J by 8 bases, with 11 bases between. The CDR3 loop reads CASSLDPGRDEQFF. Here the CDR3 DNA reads TGTGCCAGCAGCTTAGATCCTGGGCGAGATGAGCAGTTCTTC.

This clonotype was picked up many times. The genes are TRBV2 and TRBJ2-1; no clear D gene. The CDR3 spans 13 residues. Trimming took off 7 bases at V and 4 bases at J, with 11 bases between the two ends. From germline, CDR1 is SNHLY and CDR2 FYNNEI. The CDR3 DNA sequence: TGTGCCAGCAAACAAGGTGGATACAATGAGCAGTTCTTC. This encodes CASKQGGYNEQFF.

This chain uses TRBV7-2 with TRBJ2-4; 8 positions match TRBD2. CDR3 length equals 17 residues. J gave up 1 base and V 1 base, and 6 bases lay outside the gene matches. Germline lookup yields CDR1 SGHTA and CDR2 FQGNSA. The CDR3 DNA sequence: TGTGCCAGCAGCTTAGGGAGCGGGAGCGCGGCCAAAAACATTCAGTACTTC. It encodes CASSLGSGSAAKNIQYF.

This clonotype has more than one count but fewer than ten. The CDR3 sequence: CSATDYSYEQYF. CDR3 sequence (DNA): TGCAGTGCAACAGACTACTCCTACGAGCAGTACTTC. The genes are TRBV20-1 and TRBJ2-7; TRBD2 is a possible D gene (5 bases). Germline V gives CDR1 DFQATT, CDR2 SNEGSKA (reference sequence). This CDR3 is 12 amino acids long. Trimming removed 6 bases at V and 0 bases at J, with 9 bases between.